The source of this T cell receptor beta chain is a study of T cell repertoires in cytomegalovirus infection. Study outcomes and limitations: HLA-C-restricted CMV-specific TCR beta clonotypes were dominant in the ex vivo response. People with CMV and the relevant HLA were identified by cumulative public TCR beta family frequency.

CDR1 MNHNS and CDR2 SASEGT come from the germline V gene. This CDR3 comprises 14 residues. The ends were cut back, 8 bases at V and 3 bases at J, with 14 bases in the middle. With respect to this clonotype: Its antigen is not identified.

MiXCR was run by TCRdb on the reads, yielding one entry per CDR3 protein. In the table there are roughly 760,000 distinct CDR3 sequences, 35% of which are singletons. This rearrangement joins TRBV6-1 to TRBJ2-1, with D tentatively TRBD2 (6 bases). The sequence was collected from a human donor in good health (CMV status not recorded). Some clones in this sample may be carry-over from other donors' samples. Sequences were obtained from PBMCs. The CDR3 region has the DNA TGTGCCAGCTCTTGGGGAGGAGGCTACAATGAGCAGTTCTTC. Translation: CASSWGGGYNEQFF.